This T cell receptor (beta chain) stems from a study of tumor and adjacent non-tumor tissue in lung cancer. The wider study: On average, productive TCRbeta reads reached a few million per sample.

The library came from three nested PCR rounds adapted from ARM-PCR protocols. Using its own MiXCR run on the multiplex PCR reads, TCRdb lists one record per CDR3 protein. The table shows some 120,000 distinct CDR3 sequences, with around three fifths occurring only once. Regarding this clonotype: A much larger clone is a single base away; this may be a read error.

No cell sorting was done before RNA was extracted from the tissue. Between August and November 2014, newly diagnosed, chemotherapy-naive lung cancer patients underwent thoracic surgery in China. There are 15 residues in the CDR3. With 0 bases removed from V and 2 bases from J, the gap between germline ends came to 11 bases. CDR1 DFQATT and CDR2 SNEGSKA come from the germline V gene (reference sequence). This TCR was recovered from a man aged 30 to 39 with non-small cell lung cancer. The specimen sequenced was lung tumor tissue. The chain links TRBV20-1 to TRBJ1-5, with a tentative D call TRBD1 (6 bases). The CDR3 sequence is CSARDLAGGNQPQHF. In DNA form, the CDR3 reads TGCAGTGCTAGAGATCTGGCAGGGGGCAATCAGCCCCAGCATTTT.